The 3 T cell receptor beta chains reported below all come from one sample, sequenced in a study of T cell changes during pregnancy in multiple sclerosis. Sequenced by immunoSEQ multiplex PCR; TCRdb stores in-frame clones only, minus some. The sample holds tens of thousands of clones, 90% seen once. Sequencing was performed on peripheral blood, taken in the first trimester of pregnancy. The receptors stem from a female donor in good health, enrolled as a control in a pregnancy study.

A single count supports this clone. CDR3: CASKPQEAYNSPLHF. The CDR3 coding sequence is TGTGCCAGCAAACCACAGGAAGCCTATAATTCACCCCTCCACTTT. The V call is TRBV6-6, the J call TRBJ1-6; weak D call: TRBD1 (5 bases). V was shortened by 7 bases and J by 2 bases, with 12 bases between the two germline ends. CDR1 is MNHNY, CDR2 SVGAGI, per germline (reference sequence). This CDR3 is built from 15 residues.

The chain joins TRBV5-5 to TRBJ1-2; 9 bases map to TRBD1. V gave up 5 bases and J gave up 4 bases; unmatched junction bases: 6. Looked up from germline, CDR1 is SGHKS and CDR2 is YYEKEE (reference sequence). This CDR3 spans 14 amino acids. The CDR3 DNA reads TGTGCCAGCAGACCGACAGGGGGGCTCTATGGCTACACCTTC. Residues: CASRPTGGLYGYTF.

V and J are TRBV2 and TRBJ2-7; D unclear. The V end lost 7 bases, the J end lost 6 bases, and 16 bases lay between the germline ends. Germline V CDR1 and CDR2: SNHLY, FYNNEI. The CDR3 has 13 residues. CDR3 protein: CASTPRVSFEQYF. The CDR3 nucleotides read TGTGCCAGCACCCCTCGGGTCAGCTTCGAGCAGTACTTC. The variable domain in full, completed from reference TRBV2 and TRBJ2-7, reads EPEVTQTPSHQVTQMGQEVILRCVPISNHLYFYWYRQILGQKVEFLVSFYNNEISEKSEIFDDQFSVERPDGSNFTLKIRSTKLEDSAMYFCASTPRVSFEQYFGPGTRLTVT.